This T cell receptor (beta chain) was sequenced during a study of T cell responses to AZD1222 COVID-19 vaccine. Profiling relied on immunoSEQ multiplex PCR, and the TCRdb table lists in-frame clones only, not all of them. Among approximately 180,000 clones listed, approximately 92% were seen once. V lost 2 bases, J lost 0 bases, and 8 bases lay in between. The CDR3 loop spans 14 amino acids. Germline V gene data show CDR1 as SGHTS and CDR2 as YDEGEE. Findings of the study overall: Repertoires were sampled only after the peak T cell response. Close to half of spike-specific TCRs reportedly recognize unmutated variant regions. The study found vaccine-associated CD4 TCRs spanning spike, dominant at 160-218 and 743-854.

As for this clone: Its cognate antigen is unknown.

The clonotype was recovered from an adult who received the MenACWY meningococcal vaccine as a control. The material sequenced was peripheral blood, taken 28 days after the second dose of the MenACWY control vaccine. This rearrangement joins TRBV5-8 to TRBJ1-1; tentative D call: TRBD1 (5 bases). The CDR3, as DNA: TGTGCCAGCAGCTTAGGGGCGGTGAACACTGAAGCTTTCTTT. Amino acid sequence: CASSLGAVNTEAFF. The complete variable domain, with remaining parts taken from reference TRBV5-8 and TRBJ1-1, reads EAGVTQSPTHLIKTRGQQATLRCSPISGHTSVYWYQQALGLGLQFLLWYDEGEERNRGNFPPRFSGRQFPNYSSELNVNALELEDSALYLCASSLGAVNTEAFFGQGTRLTVV.